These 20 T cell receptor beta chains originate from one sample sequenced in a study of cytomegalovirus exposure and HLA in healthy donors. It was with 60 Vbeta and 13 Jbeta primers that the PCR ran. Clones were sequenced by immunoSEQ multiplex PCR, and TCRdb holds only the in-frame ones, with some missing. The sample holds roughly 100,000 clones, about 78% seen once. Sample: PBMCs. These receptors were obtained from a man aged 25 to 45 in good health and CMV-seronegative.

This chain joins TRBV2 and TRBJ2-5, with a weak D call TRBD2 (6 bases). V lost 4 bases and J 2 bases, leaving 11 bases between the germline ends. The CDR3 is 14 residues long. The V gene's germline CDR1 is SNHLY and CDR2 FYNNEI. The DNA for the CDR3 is TGTGCCAGCAGTGCAGGCGGGGTACAAGAGACCCAGTACTTC. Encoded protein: CASSAGGVQETQYF. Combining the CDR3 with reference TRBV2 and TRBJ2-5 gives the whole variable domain EPEVTQTPSHQVTQMGQEVILRCVPISNHLYFYWYRQILGQKVEFLVSFYNNEISEKSEIFDDQFSVERPDGSNFTLKIRSTKLEDSAMYFCASSAGGVQETQYFGPGTRLLVL.

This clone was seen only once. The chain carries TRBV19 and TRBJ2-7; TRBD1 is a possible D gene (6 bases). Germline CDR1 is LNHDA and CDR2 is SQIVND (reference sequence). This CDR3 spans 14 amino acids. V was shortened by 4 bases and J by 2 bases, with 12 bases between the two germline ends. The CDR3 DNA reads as TGTGCCAGTAGTACGGCAGGGGATACCTACGAGCAGTACTTC. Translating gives CASSTAGDTYEQYF.

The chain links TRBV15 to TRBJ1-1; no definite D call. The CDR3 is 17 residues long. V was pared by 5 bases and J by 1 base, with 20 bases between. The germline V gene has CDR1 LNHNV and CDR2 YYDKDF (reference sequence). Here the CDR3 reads CATSPSAYGIRNTEAFF. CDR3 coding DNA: TGTGCCACCAGCCCATCTGCCTACGGGATTCGGAACACTGAAGCTTTCTTT.

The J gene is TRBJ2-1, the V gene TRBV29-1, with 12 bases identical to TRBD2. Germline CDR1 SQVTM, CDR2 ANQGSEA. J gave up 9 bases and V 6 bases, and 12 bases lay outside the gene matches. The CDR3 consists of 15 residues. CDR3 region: CSVLLPSGGAVEQFF. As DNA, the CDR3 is TGCAGCGTACTCCTTCCTAGCGGGGGGGCCGTTGAGCAGTTCTTC.

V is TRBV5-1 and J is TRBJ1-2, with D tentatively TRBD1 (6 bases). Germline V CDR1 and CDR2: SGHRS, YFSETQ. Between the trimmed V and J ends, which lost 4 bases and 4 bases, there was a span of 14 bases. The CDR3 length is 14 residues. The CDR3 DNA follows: TGCGCCAGCAGCAACAAACAGGGCTCCTATGGCTACACCTTC. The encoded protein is CASSNKQGSYGYTF.

Here the CDR3 DNA reads TGTGCCAGCAGTGAGACCTACAGGGACTCCTACGAGCAGTACTTC. Its protein product is CASSETYRDSYEQYF. This rearrangement joins TRBV6-6 to TRBJ2-7; perhaps TRBD1 as D (6 bases). Between the trimmed V and J ends, which lost 5 bases and 0 bases, there was a span of 14 bases. Germline CDR1 reads MNHNY; CDR2 reads SVGAGI (reference sequence). The CDR3 has 15 amino acids.

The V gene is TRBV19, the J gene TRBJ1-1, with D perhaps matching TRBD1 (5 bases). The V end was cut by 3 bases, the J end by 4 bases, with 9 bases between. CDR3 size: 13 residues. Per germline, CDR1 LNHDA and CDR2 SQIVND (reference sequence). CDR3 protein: CASSIVGGTEAFF. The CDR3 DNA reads TGTGCCAGTAGTATTGTGGGGGGCACTGAAGCTTTCTTT.

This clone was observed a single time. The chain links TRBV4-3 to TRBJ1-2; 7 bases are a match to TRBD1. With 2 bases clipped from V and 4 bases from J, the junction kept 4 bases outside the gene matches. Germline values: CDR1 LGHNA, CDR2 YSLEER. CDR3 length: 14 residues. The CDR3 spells CASSQSGGGYGYTF. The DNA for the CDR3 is TGCGCCAGCAGCCAATCAGGGGGTGGCTATGGCTACACCTTC.

The CDR3 nucleotides read TGCGCCAGCAGCTTGGAGGGGGGGAATGAAAAACTGTTTTTT. Protein sequence: CASSLEGGNEKLFF. The gene calls are TRBV5-1 and TRBJ1-4, with a possible D match to TRBD1 (6 bases). The CDR3 covers 14 residues. Germline V lookup: CDR1 SGHRS, CDR2 YFSETQ. Trimming left V 0 bases short and J 5 bases short, with 8 bases between.

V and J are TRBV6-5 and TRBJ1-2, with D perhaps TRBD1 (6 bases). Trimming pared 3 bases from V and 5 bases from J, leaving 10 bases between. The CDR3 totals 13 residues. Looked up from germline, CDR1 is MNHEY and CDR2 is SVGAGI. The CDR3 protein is CASSYDRLYGYTF. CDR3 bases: TGTGCCAGCAGTTATGACAGGTTATATGGCTACACCTTC.

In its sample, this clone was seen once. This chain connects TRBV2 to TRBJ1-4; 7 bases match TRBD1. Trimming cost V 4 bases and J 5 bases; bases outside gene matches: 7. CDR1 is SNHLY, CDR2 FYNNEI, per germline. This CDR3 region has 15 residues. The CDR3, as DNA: TGTGCCAGCAGTGCAACCGGGACAGTAAATGAAAAACTGTTTTTT. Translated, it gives CASSATGTVNEKLFF.

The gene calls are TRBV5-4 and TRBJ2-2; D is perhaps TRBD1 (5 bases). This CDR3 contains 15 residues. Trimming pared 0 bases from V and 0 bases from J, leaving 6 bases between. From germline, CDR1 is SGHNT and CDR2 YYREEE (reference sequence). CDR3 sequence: CASSLARANTGELFF. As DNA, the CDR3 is TGTGCCAGCAGCTTGGCCAGGGCGAACACCGGGGAGCTGTTTTTT.

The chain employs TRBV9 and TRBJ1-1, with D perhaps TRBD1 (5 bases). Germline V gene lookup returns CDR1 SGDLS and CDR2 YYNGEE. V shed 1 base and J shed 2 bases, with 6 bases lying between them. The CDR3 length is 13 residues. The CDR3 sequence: CASSVQGNTEAFF. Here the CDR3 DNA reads TGTGCCAGCAGCGTACAGGGAAACACTGAAGCTTTCTTT.

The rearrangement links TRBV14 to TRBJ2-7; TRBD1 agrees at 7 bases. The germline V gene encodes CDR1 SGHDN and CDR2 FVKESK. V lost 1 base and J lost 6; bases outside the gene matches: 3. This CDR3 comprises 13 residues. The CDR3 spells CASSQAGTAEQYF. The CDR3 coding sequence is TGTGCCAGCAGCCAAGCCGGGACAGCCGAGCAGTACTTC.

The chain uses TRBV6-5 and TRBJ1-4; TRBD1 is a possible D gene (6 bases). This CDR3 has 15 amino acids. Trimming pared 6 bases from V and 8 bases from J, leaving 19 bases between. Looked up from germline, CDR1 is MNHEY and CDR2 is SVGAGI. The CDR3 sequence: CASRKSGARREKLFF. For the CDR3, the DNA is TGTGCCAGCAGGAAATCAGGGGCAAGAAGGGAAAAACTGTTTTTT.

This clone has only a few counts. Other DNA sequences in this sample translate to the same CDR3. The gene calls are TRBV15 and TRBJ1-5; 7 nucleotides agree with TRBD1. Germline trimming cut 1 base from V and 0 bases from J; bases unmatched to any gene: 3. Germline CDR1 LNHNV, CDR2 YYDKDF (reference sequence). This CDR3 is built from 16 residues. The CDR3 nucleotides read TGTGCCACCAGCAGAGGGACAGGTTATAGCAATCAGCCCCAGCATTTT. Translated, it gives CATSRGTGYSNQPQHF.

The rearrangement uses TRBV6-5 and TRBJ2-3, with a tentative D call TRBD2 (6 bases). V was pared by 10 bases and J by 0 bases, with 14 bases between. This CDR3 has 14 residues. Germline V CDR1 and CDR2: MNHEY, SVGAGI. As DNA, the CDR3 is TGTGCCACCAAGGGGACTTTTAGCACAGATACGCAGTATTTT. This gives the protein CATKGTFSTDTQYF.

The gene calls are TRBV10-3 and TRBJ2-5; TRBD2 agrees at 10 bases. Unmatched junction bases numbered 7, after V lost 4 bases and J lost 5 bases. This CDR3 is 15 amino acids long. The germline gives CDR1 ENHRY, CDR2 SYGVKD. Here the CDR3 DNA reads TGTGCCATCAGTGCTACTAGCGGGGCCCTGGAGACCCAGTACTTC. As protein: CAISATSGALETQYF.

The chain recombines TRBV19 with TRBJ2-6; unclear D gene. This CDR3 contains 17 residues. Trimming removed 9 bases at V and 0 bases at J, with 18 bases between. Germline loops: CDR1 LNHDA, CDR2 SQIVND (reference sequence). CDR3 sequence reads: CASSPGGSYSGANVLTF. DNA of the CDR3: TGTGCCAGCAGCCCTGGCGGATCGTACTCTGGGGCCAACGTCCTGACTTTC.

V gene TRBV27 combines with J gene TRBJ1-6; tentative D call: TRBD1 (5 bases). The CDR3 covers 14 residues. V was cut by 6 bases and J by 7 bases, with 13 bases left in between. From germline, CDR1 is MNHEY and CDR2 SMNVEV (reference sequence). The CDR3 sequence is CASRAQGGNSPLHF. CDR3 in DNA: TGTGCCAGCAGGGCGCAGGGAGGGAATTCACCCCTCCACTTT.